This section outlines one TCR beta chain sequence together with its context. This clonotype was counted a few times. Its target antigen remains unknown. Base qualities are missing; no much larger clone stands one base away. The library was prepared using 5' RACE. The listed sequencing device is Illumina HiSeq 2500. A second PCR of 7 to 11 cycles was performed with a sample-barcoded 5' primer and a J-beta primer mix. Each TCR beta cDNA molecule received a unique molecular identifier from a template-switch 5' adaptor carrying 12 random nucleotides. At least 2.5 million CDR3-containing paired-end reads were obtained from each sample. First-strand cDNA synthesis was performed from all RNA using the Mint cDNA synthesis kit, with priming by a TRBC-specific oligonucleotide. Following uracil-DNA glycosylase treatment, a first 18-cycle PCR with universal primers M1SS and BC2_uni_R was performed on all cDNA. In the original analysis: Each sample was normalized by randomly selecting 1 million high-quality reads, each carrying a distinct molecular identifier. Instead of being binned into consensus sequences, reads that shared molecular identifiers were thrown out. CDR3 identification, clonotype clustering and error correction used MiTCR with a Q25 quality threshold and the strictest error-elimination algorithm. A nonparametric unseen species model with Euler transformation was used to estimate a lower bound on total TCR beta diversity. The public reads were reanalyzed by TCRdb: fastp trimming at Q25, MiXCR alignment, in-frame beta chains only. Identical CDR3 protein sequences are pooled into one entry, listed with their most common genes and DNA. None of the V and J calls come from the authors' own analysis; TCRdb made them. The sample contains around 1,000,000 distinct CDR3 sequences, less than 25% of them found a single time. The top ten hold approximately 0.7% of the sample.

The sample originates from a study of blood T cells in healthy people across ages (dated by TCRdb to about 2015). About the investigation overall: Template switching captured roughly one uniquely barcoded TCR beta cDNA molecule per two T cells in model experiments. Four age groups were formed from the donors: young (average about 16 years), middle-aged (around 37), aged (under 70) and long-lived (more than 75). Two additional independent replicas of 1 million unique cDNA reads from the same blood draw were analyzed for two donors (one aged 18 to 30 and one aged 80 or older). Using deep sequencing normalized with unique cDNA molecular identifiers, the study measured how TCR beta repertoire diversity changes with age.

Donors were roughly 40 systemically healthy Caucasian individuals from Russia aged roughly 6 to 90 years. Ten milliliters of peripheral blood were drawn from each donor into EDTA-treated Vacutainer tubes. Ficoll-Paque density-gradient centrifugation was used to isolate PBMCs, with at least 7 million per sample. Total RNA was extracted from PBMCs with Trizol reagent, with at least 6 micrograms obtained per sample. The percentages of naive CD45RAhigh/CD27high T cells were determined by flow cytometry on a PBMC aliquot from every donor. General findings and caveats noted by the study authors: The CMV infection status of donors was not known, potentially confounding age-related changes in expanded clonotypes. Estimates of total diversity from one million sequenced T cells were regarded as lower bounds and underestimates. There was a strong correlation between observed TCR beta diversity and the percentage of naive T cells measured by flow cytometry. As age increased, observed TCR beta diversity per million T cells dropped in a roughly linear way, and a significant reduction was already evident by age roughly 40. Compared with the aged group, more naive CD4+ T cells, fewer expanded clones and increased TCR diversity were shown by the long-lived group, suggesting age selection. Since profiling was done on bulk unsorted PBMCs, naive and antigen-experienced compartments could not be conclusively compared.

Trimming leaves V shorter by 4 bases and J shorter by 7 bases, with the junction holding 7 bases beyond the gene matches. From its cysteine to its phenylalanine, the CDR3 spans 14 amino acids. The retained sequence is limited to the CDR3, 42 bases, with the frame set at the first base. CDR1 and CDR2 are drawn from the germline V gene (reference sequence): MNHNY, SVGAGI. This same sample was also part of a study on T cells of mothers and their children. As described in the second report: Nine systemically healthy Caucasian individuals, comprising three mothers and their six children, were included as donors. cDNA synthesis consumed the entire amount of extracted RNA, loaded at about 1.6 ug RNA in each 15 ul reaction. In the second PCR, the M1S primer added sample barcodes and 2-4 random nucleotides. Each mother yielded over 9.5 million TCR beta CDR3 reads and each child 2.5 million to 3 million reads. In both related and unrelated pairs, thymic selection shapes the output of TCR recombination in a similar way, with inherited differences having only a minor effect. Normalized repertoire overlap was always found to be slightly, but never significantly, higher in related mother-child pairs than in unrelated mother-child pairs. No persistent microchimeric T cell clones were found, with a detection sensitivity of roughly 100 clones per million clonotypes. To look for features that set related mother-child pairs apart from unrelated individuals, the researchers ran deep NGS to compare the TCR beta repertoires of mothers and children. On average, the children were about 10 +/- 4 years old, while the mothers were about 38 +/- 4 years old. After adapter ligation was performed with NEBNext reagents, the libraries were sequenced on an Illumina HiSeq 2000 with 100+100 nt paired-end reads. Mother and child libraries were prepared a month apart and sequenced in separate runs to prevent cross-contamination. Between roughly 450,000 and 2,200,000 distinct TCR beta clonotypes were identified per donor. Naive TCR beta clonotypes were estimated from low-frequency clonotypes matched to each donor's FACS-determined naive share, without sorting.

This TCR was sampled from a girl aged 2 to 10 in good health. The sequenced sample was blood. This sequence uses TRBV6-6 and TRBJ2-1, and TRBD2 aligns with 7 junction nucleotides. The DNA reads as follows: TGTGCCAGCAGTTTCGAGCGGGGAGGGAATGAGCAGTTCTTC. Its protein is CASSFERGGNEQFF.